These 10 T cell receptor beta chains originate from one sample sequenced in a study of CD8 T cells in ankylosing spondylitis. Broader study findings: Characteristic, it appeared, of ankylosing spondylitis blood was a TCR beta motif of roughly eight highly homologous variants.

From the 5' RACE reads, TCRdb called clonotypes with MiXCR, one entry per CDR3 protein. The sample shows about 540,000 distinct CDR3 sequences, roughly 12% of them seen only once. Antigens for these TCRs are unknown. The sequenced material came from blood, either unsorted or a sorted T cell fraction (not recorded which). These receptors were obtained from a male donor with ankylosing spondylitis.

V gene TRBV5-6 combines with J gene TRBJ2-1; D is unresolved. Trimming pared 6 bases from V and 2 bases from J, leaving 12 bases between. The length of the CDR3 is 14 residues. Germline CDR1 reads SGHDT; CDR2 reads YYEEEE. The CDR3 loop is CASIPVGAYNEQFF. Here the CDR3 DNA reads TGTGCCAGCATCCCGGTAGGCGCCTACAATGAGCAGTTCTTC.

This clonotype was detected once. The gene calls are TRBV15 and TRBJ2-5; 11 nucleotides agree with TRBD2. The CDR3 is 14 residues long. CDR1 and CDR2 from the germline V gene are LNHNV and YYDKDF (reference sequence). The J segment lost 2 bases and the V segment lost 8 bases, leaving 4 bases of the junction unmatched. CDR3 DNA: TGTGCCACCCGGCGGACTAGCGGGCAAGAGACCCAGTACTTC. It is translated as CATRRTSGQETQYF.

The chain has TRBV6-1 and TRBJ2-1, with 12 bases matching TRBD2. This CDR3 has 15 residues. Germline V gives CDR1 MNHNS, CDR2 SASEGT. Trimming removed 7 bases from V and 8 bases from J; junction bases left unmatched: 9. The CDR3 nucleotides are TGTGCCAGCAACGTGGGACTAGCGGGCCCCCATGAGCAGTTCTTC. Its protein product is CASNVGLAGPHEQFF.

This clonotype was found a few times. The J gene is TRBJ2-2, the V gene TRBV5-5; the match to TRBD1 covers 9 bases. Germline V gene lookup returns CDR1 SGHKS and CDR2 YYEKEE (reference sequence). The trim removed 1 base at V and 3 bases at J, leaving 1 base unmatched. CDR3 length equals 15 residues. CDR3 coding DNA: TGTGCCAGCAGCTTGTGGGACAGGGACACCGGGGAGCTGTTTTTT. Its translation is CASSLWDRDTGELFF.

The chain combines TRBV15 with TRBJ2-7; TRBD2 agrees at 11 bases. The trim removed 1 base at V and 3 bases at J, leaving 8 bases unmatched. Germline assignment: CDR1 LNHNV and CDR2 YYDKDF (reference sequence). This CDR3 has 17 amino acids. The CDR3 protein is CATSRVPSGRLDYEQYF. The CDR3 DNA reads as TGTGCCACCAGCAGAGTCCCTAGCGGGAGGCTAGACTACGAGCAGTACTTC.

This clonotype was seen a few times. The V call is TRBV20-1, the J call TRBJ2-2, with D possibly being TRBD2 (5 bases). Per germline, CDR1 DFQATT and CDR2 SNEGSKA (reference sequence). This CDR3 has 15 residues. V was shortened by 0 bases and J by 6 bases, with 14 bases between the two germline ends. CDR3: CSARDLAWRAGELFF. The CDR3 DNA reads as TGCAGTGCTAGAGATCTAGCATGGAGAGCCGGGGAGCTGTTTTTT.

The J gene is TRBJ2-5, the V gene TRBV7-8, with D perhaps given as TRBD1 or TRBD2 (5 bases each). The V end was cut by 6 bases, the J end by 7 bases, with 15 bases between. Germline V gives CDR1 SGHVS, CDR2 FQNEAQ. This CDR3 is built from 13 residues. CDR3 nucleotide sequence: TGTGCCAGCAGGTTGGACACCGAGGGGACCCAGTACTTC. Translated, it gives CASRLDTEGTQYF.

The gene calls are TRBV28 and TRBJ2-7; no clear D gene. CDR1 and CDR2 (germline): MDHEN, SYDVKM. The CDR3 consists of 15 residues. Trimming left V 1 base short and J 2 bases short, with 12 bases between. The chain's CDR3 is CASSLSLVTAYEQYF. The CDR3 DNA sequence: TGTGCCAGCAGTTTATCCCTAGTTACAGCCTACGAGCAGTACTTC.

This clonotype was seen repeatedly, ten times or more. The J gene is TRBJ1-2, the V gene TRBV12-3 or TRBV12-4; tentative D call: TRBD1 (5 bases). This CDR3 has 11 residues. The V and J ends lost 8 bases and 8 bases respectively, with 12 bases between them. CDR3 loop: CASLARGGYTF. The CDR3 region has the DNA TGTGCCAGCCTTGCCCGGGGGGGCTACACCTTC.

This clonotype was seen only a few times. This sequence joins TRBV20-1 and TRBJ2-1; D possibly corresponds to TRBD2 (5 bases). V lost 5 bases, J lost 4 bases, and 12 bases lay in between. Germline CDR1 is DFQATT and CDR2 is SNEGSKA (reference sequence). The CDR3 is 13 amino acids. As DNA, the CDR3 is TGCAGTGCTGTATCCGAGGGATACAATGAGCAGTTCTTC. Amino acids: CSAVSEGYNEQFF.